This T cell receptor beta chain is from a study of blood T cell repertoires in COVID-19. The V gene end was trimmed by 5 bases and the J gene end by 3 bases; junction bases not matched to a gene: 13. The CDR3 consists of 18 residues. The V gene's germline CDR1 is SGHNT and CDR2 YYREEE (reference sequence). Here immunoSEQ multiplex PCR was the method, and the copy in TCRdb shows in-frame clones only, minus some. The table has 210,000 or so clones, approximately 91% seen once. The origin of this receptor is a middle-aged woman with acute or convalescent COVID-19. Sequencing was performed on peripheral blood. The chain combines TRBV5-4 with TRBJ2-3; 12 bases match TRBD2. CDR3 DNA: TGTGCCAGCAGACGAACTAGCGGGGGGAGTTTTGGTACAGATACGCAGTATTTT. Its protein is CASRRTSGGSFGTDTQYF.